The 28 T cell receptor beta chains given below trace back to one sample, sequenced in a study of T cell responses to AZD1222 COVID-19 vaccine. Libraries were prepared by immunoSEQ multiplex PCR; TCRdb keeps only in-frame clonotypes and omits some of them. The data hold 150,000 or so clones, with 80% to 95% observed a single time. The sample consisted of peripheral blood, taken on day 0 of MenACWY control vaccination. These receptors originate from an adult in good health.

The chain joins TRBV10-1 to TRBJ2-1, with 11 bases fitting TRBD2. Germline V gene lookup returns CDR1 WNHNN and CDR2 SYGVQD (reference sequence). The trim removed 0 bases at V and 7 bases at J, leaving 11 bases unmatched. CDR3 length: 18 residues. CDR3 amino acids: CASSESHSGRARGNEQFF. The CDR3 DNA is TGCGCCAGCAGTGAGTCGCATAGCGGGAGGGCCAGAGGGAATGAGCAGTTCTTC.

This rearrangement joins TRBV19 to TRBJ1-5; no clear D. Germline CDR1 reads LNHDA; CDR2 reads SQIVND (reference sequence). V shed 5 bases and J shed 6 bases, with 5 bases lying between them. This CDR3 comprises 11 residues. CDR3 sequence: CASSEGQPQHF. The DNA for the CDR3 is TGTGCCAGTAGTGAAGGTCAGCCCCAGCATTTT.

The CDR3 DNA reads TGTGCCTCTACAGGGTCGATTTTTGAAAAACTGTTTTTT. Amino acids: CASTGSIFEKLFF. The chain is built from TRBV30 and TRBJ1-4, with D possibly being TRBD1 (6 bases). CDR1 and CDR2 from the germline V gene are GTSNPN and SVGIG (reference sequence). The V end was cut by 7 bases, the J end by 7 bases, with 16 bases between. This CDR3 is 13 amino acids long. Full variable domain (outside the CDR3, taken from reference TRBV30 and TRBJ1-4): SQTIHQWPATLVQPVGSPLSLECTVEGTSNPNLYWYRQAAGRGLQLLFYSVGIGQISSEVPQNLSASRPQDRQFILSSKKLLLSDSGFYLCASTGSIFEKLFFGSGTQLSVL.

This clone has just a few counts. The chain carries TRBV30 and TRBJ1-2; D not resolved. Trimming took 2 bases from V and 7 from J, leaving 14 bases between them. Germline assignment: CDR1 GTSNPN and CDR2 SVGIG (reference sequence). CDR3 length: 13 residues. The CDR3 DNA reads TGTGCCTGGAGTCAAGCCGAGACTCCTGGCTACACCTTC. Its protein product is CAWSQAETPGYTF.

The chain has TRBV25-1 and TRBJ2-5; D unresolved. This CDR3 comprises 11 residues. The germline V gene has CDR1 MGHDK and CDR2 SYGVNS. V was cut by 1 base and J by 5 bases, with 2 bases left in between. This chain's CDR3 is CASSESETQYF. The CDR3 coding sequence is TGTGCCAGCAGTGAATCTGAGACCCAGTACTTC. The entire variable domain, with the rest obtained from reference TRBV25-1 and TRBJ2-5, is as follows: EADIYQTPRYLVIGTGKKITLECSQTMGHDKMYWYQQDPGMELHLIHYSYGVNSTEKGDLSSESTVSRIRTEHFPLTLESARPSHTSQYLCASSESETQYFGPGTRLLVL.

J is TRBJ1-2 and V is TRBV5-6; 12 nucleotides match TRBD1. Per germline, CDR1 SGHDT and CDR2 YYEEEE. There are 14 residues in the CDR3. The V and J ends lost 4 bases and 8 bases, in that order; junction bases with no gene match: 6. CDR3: CASSRGQGATGYTF. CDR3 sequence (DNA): TGTGCCAGCAGCCGGGGACAGGGGGCTACAGGCTACACCTTC.

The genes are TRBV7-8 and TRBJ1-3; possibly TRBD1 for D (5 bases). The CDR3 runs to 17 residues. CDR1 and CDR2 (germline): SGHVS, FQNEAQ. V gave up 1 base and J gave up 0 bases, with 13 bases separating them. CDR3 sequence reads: CASSLGGTAFSGNTIYF. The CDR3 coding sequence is TGTGCCAGCAGCTTAGGGGGGACCGCCTTCTCTGGAAACACCATATATTTT.

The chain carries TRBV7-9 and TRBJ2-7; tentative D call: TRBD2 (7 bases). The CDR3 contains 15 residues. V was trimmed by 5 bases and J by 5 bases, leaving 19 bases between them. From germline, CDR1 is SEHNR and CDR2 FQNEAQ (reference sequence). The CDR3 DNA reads TGTGCCAGCAGCCTCGCTCGGGGGGCTCTCAACGAGCAGTACTTC. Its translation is CASSLARGALNEQYF.

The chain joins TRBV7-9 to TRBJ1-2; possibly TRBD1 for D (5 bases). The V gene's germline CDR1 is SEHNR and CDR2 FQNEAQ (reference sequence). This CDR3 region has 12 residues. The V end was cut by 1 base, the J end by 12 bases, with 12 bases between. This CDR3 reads CASSLDQGENTF. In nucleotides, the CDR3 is TGTGCCAGCAGCTTAGATCAGGGAGAGAACACCTTC.

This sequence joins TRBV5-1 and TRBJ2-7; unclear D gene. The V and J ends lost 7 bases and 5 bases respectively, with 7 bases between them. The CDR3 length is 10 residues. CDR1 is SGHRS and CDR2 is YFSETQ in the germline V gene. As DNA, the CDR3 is TGCGCCAGCGGCGAACACGAGCAGTACTTC. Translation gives CASGEHEQYF.

As DNA, the CDR3 is TGTGCCAGCTGGTGGACAGGGGGCTCCACTGAAGCTTTCTTT. Translated, it gives CASWWTGGSTEAFF. The V and J genes are TRBV6-1 and TRBJ1-1; 11 positions match TRBD1. V dropped 8 bases and J dropped 4; count of bases not matched to a gene: 6. The CDR3 spans 14 residues. The germline V gene has CDR1 MNHNS and CDR2 SASEGT.

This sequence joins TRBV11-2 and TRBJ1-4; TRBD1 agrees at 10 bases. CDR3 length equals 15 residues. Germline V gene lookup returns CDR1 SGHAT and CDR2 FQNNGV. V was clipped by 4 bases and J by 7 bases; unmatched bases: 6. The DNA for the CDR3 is TGTGCCAGCAGCTATGACAGGGGGCACGGTGAAAAACTGTTTTTT. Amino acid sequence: CASSYDRGHGEKLFF.

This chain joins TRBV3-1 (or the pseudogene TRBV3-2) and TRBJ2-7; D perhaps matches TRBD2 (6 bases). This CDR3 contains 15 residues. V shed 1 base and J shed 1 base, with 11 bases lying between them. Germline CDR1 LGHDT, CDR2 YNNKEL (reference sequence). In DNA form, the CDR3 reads TGTGCCAGCAGCCAAGCTCCGGGAGAGTCCTACGAGCAGTACTTC. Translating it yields CASSQAPGESYEQYF.

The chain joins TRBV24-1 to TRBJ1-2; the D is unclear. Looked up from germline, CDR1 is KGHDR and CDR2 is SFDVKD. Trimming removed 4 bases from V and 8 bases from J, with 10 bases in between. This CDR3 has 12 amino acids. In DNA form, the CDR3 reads TGTGCCACCAGTGACCGACCGGGAGGCTACACCTTC. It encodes CATSDRPGGYTF.

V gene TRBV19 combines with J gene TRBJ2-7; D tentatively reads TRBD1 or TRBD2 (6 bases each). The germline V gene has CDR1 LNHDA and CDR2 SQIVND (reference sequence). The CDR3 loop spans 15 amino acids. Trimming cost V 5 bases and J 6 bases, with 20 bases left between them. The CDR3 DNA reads TGTGCCAGTAGTCTGCGGGCCCGAGGGGGGAGCGAGCAGTACTTC. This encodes CASSLRARGGSEQYF.

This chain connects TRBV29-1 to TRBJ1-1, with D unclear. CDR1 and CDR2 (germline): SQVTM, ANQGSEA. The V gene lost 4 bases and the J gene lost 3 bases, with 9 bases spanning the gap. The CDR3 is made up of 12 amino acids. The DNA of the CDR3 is TGCAGCGTTGGCCAGCGCGACACTGAAGCTTTCTTT. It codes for CSVGQRDTEAFF.

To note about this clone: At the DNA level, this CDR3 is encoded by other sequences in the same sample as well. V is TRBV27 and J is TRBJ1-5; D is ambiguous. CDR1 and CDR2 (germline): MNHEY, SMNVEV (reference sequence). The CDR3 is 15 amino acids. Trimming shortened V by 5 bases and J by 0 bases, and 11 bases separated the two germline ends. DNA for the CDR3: TGTGCCAGCAGTCCAGACACGTATAGCAATCAGCCCCAGCATTTT. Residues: CASSPDTYSNQPQHF.

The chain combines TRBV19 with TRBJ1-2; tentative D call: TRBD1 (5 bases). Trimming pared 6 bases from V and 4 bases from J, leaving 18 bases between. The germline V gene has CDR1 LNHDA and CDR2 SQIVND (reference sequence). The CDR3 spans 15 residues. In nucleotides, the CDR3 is TGTGCCAGTAGGGAAAGGGGCTCCCGCGGCTATGGCTACACCTTC. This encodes CASRERGSRGYGYTF.

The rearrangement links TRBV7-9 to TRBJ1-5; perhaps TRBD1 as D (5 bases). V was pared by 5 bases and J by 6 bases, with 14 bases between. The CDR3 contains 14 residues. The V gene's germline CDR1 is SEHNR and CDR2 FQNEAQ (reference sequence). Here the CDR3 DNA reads TGTGCCAGCAGCCCGGACACTATCGTTCAGCCCCAGCATTTT. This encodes CASSPDTIVQPQHF.

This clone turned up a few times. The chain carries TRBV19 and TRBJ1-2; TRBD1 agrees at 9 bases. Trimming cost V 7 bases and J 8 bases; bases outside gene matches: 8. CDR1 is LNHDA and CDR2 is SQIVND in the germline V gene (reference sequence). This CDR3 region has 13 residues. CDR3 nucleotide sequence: TGTGCCAGTAACCAAAAGGGACAGGGAGGCTACACCTTC. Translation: CASNQKGQGGYTF.

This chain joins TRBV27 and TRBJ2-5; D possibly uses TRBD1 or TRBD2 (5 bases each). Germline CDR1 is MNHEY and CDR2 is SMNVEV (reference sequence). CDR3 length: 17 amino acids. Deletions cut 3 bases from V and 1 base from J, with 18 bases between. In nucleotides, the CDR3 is TGTGCCAGCAGTTTTGGGCTTGGGGGAGTTTTCCAAGAGACCCAGTACTTC. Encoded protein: CASSFGLGGVFQETQYF.

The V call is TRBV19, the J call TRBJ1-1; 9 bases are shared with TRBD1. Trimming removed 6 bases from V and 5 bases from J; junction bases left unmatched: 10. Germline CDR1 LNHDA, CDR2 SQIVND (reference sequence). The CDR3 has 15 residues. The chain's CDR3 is CASSENTGGRTEAFF. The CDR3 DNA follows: TGTGCCAGTAGCGAAAATACAGGGGGCCGGACTGAAGCTTTCTTT.

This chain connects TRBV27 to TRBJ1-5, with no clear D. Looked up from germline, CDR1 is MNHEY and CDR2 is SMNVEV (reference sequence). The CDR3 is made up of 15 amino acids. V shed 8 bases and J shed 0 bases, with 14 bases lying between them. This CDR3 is CASRLAGASNQPQHF. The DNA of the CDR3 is TGTGCCAGCCGGCTGGCGGGAGCTAGCAATCAGCCCCAGCATTTT.

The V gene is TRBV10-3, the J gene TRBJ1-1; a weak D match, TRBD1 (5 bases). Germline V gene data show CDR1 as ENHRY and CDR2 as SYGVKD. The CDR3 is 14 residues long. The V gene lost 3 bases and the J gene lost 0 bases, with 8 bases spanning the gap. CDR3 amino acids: CAISDPTVNTEAFF. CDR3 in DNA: TGTGCCATCAGTGATCCGACAGTGAACACTGAAGCTTTCTTT.

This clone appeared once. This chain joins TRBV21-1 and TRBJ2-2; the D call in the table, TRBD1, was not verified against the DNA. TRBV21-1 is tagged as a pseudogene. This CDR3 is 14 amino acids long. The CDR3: CASSKSQVTGELFF. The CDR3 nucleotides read TGTGCCAGCAGCAAAAGCCAGGTCACCGGGGAGCTGTTTTTT.

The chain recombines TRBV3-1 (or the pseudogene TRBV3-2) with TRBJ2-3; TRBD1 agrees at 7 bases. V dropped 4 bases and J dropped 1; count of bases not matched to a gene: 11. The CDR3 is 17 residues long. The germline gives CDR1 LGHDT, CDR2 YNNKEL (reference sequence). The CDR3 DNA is TGTGCCAGCAGCCTCAGGGACAGCTTGTGGGGCACAGATACGCAGTATTTT. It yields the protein CASSLRDSLWGTDTQYF.

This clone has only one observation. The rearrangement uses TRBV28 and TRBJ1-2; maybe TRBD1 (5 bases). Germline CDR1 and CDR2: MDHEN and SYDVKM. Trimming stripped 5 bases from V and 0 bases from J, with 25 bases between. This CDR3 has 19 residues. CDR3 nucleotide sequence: TGTGCCAGCAGTCACGGACAACTCGGGAGAGGGTATACTAACTATGGCTACACCTTC. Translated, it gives CASSHGQLGRGYTNYGYTF.

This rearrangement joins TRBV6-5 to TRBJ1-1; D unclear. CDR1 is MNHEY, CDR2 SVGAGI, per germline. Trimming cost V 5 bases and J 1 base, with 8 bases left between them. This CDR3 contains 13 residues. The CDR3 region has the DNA TGTGCCAGCAGTCAGGTTTGGAACACTGAAGCTTTCTTT. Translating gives CASSQVWNTEAFF.